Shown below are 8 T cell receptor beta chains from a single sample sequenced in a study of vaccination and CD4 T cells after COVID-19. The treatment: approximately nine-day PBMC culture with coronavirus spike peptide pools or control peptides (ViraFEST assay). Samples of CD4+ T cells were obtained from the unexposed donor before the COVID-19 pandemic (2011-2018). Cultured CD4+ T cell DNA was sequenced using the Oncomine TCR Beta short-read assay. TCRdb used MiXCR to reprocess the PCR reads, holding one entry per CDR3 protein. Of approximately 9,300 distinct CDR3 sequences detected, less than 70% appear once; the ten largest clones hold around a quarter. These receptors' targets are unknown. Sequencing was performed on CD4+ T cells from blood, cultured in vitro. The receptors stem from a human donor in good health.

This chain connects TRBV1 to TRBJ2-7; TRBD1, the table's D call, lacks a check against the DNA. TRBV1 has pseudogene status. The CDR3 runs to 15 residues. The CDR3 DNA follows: TGCACCAGCAGCCAAGATGGCGCCAGACCCTACGAGCAGTACTTC. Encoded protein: CTSSQDGARPYEQYF.

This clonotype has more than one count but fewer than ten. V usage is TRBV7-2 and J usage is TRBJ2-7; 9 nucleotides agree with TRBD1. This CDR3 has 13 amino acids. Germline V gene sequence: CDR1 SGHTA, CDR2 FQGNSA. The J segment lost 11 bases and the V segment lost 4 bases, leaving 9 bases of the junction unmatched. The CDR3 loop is CASSSGTGSLEYF. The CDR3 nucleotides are TGTGCCAGCAGCTCCGGGACAGGGTCCCTAGAGTACTTC.

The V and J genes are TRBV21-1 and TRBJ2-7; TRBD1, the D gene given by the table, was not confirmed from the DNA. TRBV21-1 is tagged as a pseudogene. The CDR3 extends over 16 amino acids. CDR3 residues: CASSKALTGSAYEQYF. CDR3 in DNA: TGTGCCAGCAGCAAAGCGCTGACAGGTTCCGCCTACGAGCAGTACTTC.

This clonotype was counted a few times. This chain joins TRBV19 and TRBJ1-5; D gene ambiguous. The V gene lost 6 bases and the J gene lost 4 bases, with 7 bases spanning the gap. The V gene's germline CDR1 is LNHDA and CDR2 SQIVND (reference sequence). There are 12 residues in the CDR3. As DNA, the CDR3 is TGTGCCAGTAGACCCGCGAATCAGCCCCAGCATTTT. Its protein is CASRPANQPQHF.

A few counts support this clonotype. The CDR3 DNA sequence: TGTGCCAGCAGTGAACTAGCGGCAGCGAGCTCCTACAATGAGCAGTTCTTC. Residues: CASSELAAASSYNEQFF. The gene calls are TRBV2 and TRBJ2-1; 7 positions agree with TRBD2. This CDR3 is 17 amino acids long. Trimming took 2 bases from V and 0 from J; bases not matched to a gene: 7. Per the germline V gene, CDR1 is SNHLY and CDR2 is FYNNEI.

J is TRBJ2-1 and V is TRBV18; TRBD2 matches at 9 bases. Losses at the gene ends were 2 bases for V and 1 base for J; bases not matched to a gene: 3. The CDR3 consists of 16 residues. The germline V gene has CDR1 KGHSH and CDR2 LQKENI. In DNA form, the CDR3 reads TGTGCCAGCTCACCATCTAGCGGGAATTCCTACAATGAGCAGTTCTTC. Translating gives CASSPSSGNSYNEQFF.

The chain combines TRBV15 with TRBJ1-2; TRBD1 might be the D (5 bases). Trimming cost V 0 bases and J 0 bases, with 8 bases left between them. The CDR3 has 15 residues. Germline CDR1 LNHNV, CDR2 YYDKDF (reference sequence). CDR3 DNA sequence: TGTGCCACCAGCAGAGACAGGACACCTAACTATGGCTACACCTTC. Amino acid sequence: CATSRDRTPNYGYTF.

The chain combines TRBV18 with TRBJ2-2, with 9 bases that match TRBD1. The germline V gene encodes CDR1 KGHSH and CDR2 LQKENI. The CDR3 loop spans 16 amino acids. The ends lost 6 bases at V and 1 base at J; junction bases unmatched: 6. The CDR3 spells CASSRGTGRNTGELFF. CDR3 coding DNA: TGTGCCAGCTCGAGAGGGACAGGGCGGAACACCGGGGAGCTGTTTTTT.